Listed here are 16 T cell receptor beta chains from one sample, sequenced in a study of technical replicates of blood from a handful of donors. Clones were sequenced by immunoSEQ multiplex PCR, and TCRdb holds only the in-frame ones, with some missing. Of tens of thousands of clones listed, around 94% are singletons. The sequencing input was T cells isolated from PBMCs. The receptor set was obtained from a human donor in good health.

The genes are TRBV14 and TRBJ1-3, with no clear D. The CDR3 extends over 16 amino acids. Germline CDR1 reads SGHDN; CDR2 reads FVKESK. V was shortened by 1 base and J by 5 bases, with 15 bases between the two germline ends. The CDR3 DNA is TGTGCCAGCAGCCAAGCGTCGGCAGGCTATCGAAACACCATATATTTT. It codes for CASSQASAGYRNTIYF.

The CDR3 DNA sequence: TGCGCCAGCGGGGACAGGGAGAACACTGAAGCTTTCTTT. It is translated as CASGDRENTEAFF. The chain recombines TRBV10-2 with TRBJ1-1; 9 bases are shared with TRBD1. The junction had 2 bases not matched to a gene; V was cut back by 8 bases and J by 1 base. CDR3 length: 13 amino acids. Germline-derived CDR1 and CDR2 are WSHSY and SAAADI.

The genes are TRBV29-1 and TRBJ2-5; 9 bases fit TRBD1. The V and J ends lost 4 bases and 4 bases, in that order; junction bases with no gene match: 1. This CDR3 spans 12 amino acids. Germline V gives CDR1 SQVTM, CDR2 ANQGSEA. The CDR3 reads CSVGQGGETQYF. CDR3 nucleotides: TGCAGCGTTGGACAGGGGGGAGAGACCCAGTACTTC.

This sequence joins TRBV10-1 and TRBJ2-7; maybe TRBD2 (6 bases). With 5 bases removed from V and 3 bases from J, the gap between germline ends came to 14 bases. The CDR3 runs 14 residues. CDR1 and CDR2 (germline): WNHNN, SYGVQD (reference sequence). The CDR3 nucleotides read TGCGCCAGCAGTTCTGGGACTGTTGACTACGAGCAGTACTTC. Amino acid sequence: CASSSGTVDYEQYF.

This chain connects TRBV10-3 to TRBJ2-2, with D uncertain. Looked up from germline, CDR1 is ENHRY and CDR2 is SYGVKD. V was trimmed by 3 bases and J by 3 bases, leaving 5 bases between them. The CDR3 extends over 13 amino acids. The CDR3 protein is CAISDAYTGELFF. In nucleotides, the CDR3 is TGTGCCATCAGTGATGCGTACACCGGGGAGCTGTTTTTT.

The chain is built from TRBV6-5 and TRBJ1-2; 10 bases match TRBD1. Losses at the gene ends were 2 bases for V and 8 bases for J; bases not matched to a gene: 5. The CDR3 contains 14 residues. Germline lookup yields CDR1 MNHEY and CDR2 SVGAGI. CDR3 in amino acids: CASSYRGTGEGYTF. The DNA for the CDR3 is TGTGCCAGCAGTTACCGGGGGACAGGGGAAGGCTACACCTTC.

The chain carries TRBV6-5 and TRBJ1-4; TRBD1 agrees at 8 bases. CDR1 and CDR2 from the germline V gene are MNHEY and SVGAGI. The trim removed 4 bases at V and 6 bases at J, leaving 4 bases unmatched. The CDR3 length is 14 residues. As DNA, the CDR3 is TGTGCCAGCAGTTTTCCGGGACAGGATGAAAAACTGTTTTTT. This gives the protein CASSFPGQDEKLFF.

This chain joins TRBV15 and TRBJ1-1; 8 positions match TRBD1. The V segment lost 3 bases and the J segment 11 bases; nucleotides outside the gene matches: 11. The germline V gene encodes CDR1 LNHNV and CDR2 YYDKDF (reference sequence). This CDR3 comprises 14 residues. The CDR3 region is CATSRGDRGESAFF. CDR3 in DNA: TGTGCCACCAGCAGGGGAGACAGGGGTGAATCGGCTTTCTTT.

J is TRBJ2-3 and V is TRBV5-1; 9 nucleotides line up with TRBD2. V was clipped by 4 bases and J by 9 bases; unmatched bases: 15. This CDR3 has 16 residues. From germline, CDR1 is SGHRS and CDR2 YFSETQ. The CDR3 DNA sequence: TGCGCCAGCAGCACCGGACAGCAATTCAGCGGGGGGACGCAGTATTTT. Residues: CASSTGQQFSGGTQYF.

This sequence joins TRBV21-1 and TRBJ1-1. TRBV21-1 is deemed a pseudogene. This CDR3 contains 18 residues. The CDR3 sequence: CASSKENPGVGNSTEAFF. CDR3 coding DNA: TGTGCCAGCAGCAAAGAAAACCCCGGGGTTGGGAATAGTACTGAAGCTTTCTTT.

A note on this clone: One junction end disagrees with the germline gene, perhaps due to a read error. This sequence joins TRBV29-1 and TRBJ1-2; TRBD1 is a possible D gene (6 bases). Germline V gene sequence: CDR1 SQVTM, CDR2 ANQGSEA. The CDR3 is 12 amino acids. DNA of the CDR3: TGCAGCCTTGAAGACAGGAACTATGGCTACACCTTC. Translated, it gives CSLEDRNYGYTF.

The rearrangement links TRBV7-2 to TRBJ1-5; 7 bases align to TRBD1. Germline V CDR1 and CDR2: SGHTA, FQGNSA. The CDR3 has 19 amino acids. V shed 5 bases, J shed 0 bases, and the junction held 16 bases outside the gene matches. CDR3 loop: CASSLAGQALSYSNQPQHF. The CDR3 DNA follows: TGTGCCAGCAGCCTCGCCGGACAGGCGTTATCGTATAGCAATCAGCCCCAGCATTTT.

This clone has just one count. J is TRBJ2-3 and V is TRBV7-6; tentatively, D is TRBD1 (6 bases). V was pared by 2 bases and J by 4 bases, with 19 bases between. Germline V CDR1 and CDR2: SGHVS, FNYEAQ. This CDR3 has 17 amino acids. In nucleotides, the CDR3 is TGTGCCAGCAGCTTAAGATGGGGGCAGGCAACCGCAGATACGCAGTATTTT. It encodes CASSLRWGQATADTQYF.

The chain couples TRBV7-2 to TRBJ2-3; 10 nucleotides line up with TRBD2. With V trimmed by 2 bases and J by 5 bases, 4 bases remained unmatched. This CDR3 contains 15 residues. Germline CDR1 reads SGHTA; CDR2 reads FQGNSA. The CDR3 reads CASSLQTSGKDTQYF. The CDR3 DNA is TGTGCCAGCAGCTTACAAACTAGCGGGAAAGATACGCAGTATTTT.

The chain recombines TRBV2 with TRBJ2-3; possible D gene TRBD2, 6 bases. V was clipped by 7 bases and J by 2 bases, with 13 bases between them. There are 14 residues in the CDR3. In germline, CDR1 is SNHLY, CDR2 FYNNEI. The chain's CDR3 is CASKWSGVTDTQYF. CDR3 sequence (DNA): TGTGCCAGCAAGTGGTCGGGGGTCACAGATACGCAGTATTTT.

The chain joins TRBV7-9 to TRBJ1-1, with D uncertain. There are 13 residues in the CDR3. Per germline, CDR1 SEHNR and CDR2 FQNEAQ (reference sequence). V was cut by 3 bases and J by 3 bases, with 8 bases left in between. CDR3 sequence reads: CASSLALDTEAFF. The CDR3, as DNA: TGTGCCAGCAGCTTGGCCCTGGACACTGAAGCTTTCTTT.